Below are 29 T cell receptor beta chains sequenced from a single sample in a study of blood T cell repertoires in COVID-19. Sequencing was performed with immunoSEQ multiplex PCR; in TCRdb, only in-frame clones are kept and a portion is missing. The sample includes approximately 230,000 clones, around 88% of them seen just once. Sample: peripheral blood. The receptors stem from an older man with acute or convalescent COVID-19.

The chain links TRBV15 to TRBJ1-5, with 8 bases matching TRBD1. After removal of 5 bases from V and 11 bases from J, the junction contained 14 bases not matched to a gene. CDR3 length equals 15 residues. The germline V gene has CDR1 LNHNV and CDR2 YYDKDF (reference sequence). CDR3 bases: TGTGCCACCAGCGTTGACAGGGGCCTAGAGATGGCCCAGCATTTT. It translates to CATSVDRGLEMAQHF.

V gene TRBV2 combines with J gene TRBJ1-1; D call uncertain. V lost 4 bases, J lost 1 base, and 10 bases lay in between. The CDR3 runs to 14 residues. The germline V gene encodes CDR1 SNHLY and CDR2 FYNNEI. The CDR3 sequence: CASSVSQKNTEAFF. The CDR3 nucleotides read TGTGCCAGCAGTGTCTCTCAGAAGAACACTGAAGCTTTCTTT.

The chain employs TRBV6-5 and TRBJ1-6; TRBD1 matches at 8 bases. The CDR3 spans 15 residues. The ends lost 2 bases at V and 9 bases at J; junction bases unmatched: 6. Germline values: CDR1 MNHEY, CDR2 SVGAGI. CDR3 residues: CASSYDRGGSSPLHF. DNA of the CDR3: TGTGCCAGCAGTTACGACAGGGGAGGTAGTTCACCCCTCCACTTT.

This chain links TRBV7-9 with TRBJ2-2; no clear D. Trimming cost V 2 bases and J 4 bases, with 8 bases left between them. The germline V gene has CDR1 SEHNR and CDR2 FQNEAQ (reference sequence). This CDR3 is 14 amino acids long. In DNA form, the CDR3 reads TGTGCCAGCAGCTTAATGGCTAGCACCGGGGAGCTGTTTTTT. Translated, it gives CASSLMASTGELFF.

The rearrangement links TRBV15 to TRBJ2-1; D perhaps matches TRBD1 (5 bases). Germline loops: CDR1 LNHNV, CDR2 YYDKDF (reference sequence). V was shortened by 2 bases and J by 0 bases, with 14 bases between the two germline ends. The CDR3 consists of 17 residues. CDR3 bases: TGTGCCACCAGCAGACTATACACAGGAGTCTCCTACAATGAGCAGTTCTTC. Amino acid sequence: CATSRLYTGVSYNEQFF.

The J gene is TRBJ1-3, the V gene TRBV18; 12 positions agree with TRBD1. J gave up 5 bases and V 6 bases, and 17 bases lay outside the gene matches. CDR1 and CDR2 from the germline V gene are KGHSH and LQKENI. CDR3 size: 19 residues. The CDR3 nucleotides are TGTGCCAGCTCCCGACCAGTCCCGGGACAGGGGGCAAGGAGAAACACCATATATTTT. Amino acids: CASSRPVPGQGARRNTIYF.

This clone was detected only a few times. The chain recombines TRBV6-2 or TRBV6-3 with TRBJ2-1; 11 bases agree with TRBD2. V was pared by 0 bases and J by 5 bases, with 9 bases of the junction left unmatched. From germline, CDR1 is MNHEY and CDR2 SVGEGT. This CDR3 is built from 18 residues. CDR3 in DNA: TGTGCCAGCAGTTACTCCCTAGCGGGGGGCTTGGGCGACAATGAGCAGTTCTTC. The encoded protein is CASSYSLAGGLGDNEQFF.

This clone was seen only once. The chain couples TRBV5-1 to TRBJ2-7; possible D gene TRBD2, 6 bases. CDR1 and CDR2 from the germline V gene are SGHRS and YFSETQ. Trimming pared 4 bases from V and 3 bases from J, leaving 8 bases between. The CDR3 spans 12 residues. Here the CDR3 reads CASSTGGYEQYF. The DNA for the CDR3 is TGCGCCAGCAGCACCGGGGGCTACGAGCAGTACTTC.

This rearrangement joins TRBV4-1 to TRBJ2-7, with 7 bases matching TRBD1. Germline V gives CDR1 MGHRA, CDR2 YSYEKL. Unmatched junction bases numbered 8, after V lost 1 base and J lost 2 bases. CDR3 size: 16 residues. CDR3 nucleotides: TGCGCCAGCAGCCAAGGAGTCAGGGGGTCAACCTACGAGCAGTACTTC. This codes for CASSQGVRGSTYEQYF.

This clone appeared a single time. J is TRBJ1-4 and V is TRBV2; 8 nucleotides line up with TRBD1. The CDR3 spans 13 residues. Germline loops: CDR1 SNHLY, CDR2 FYNNEI. The junction had 2 bases not matched to a gene; V was cut back by 4 bases and J by 7 bases. The chain's CDR3 is CASSGTGPEKLFF. DNA for the CDR3: TGTGCCAGCAGTGGGACAGGGCCTGAAAAACTGTTTTTT.

V and J are TRBV5-1 and TRBJ2-1, with 8 bases that match TRBD2. The CDR3 runs to 14 residues. V lost 3 bases, J lost 8 bases, and 7 bases stayed unmatched. The V gene's germline CDR1 is SGHRS and CDR2 YFSETQ. CDR3 in DNA: TGCGCCAGCAGCTCGAACGGACTAGCCGATGAGCAGTTCTTC. It codes for CASSSNGLADEQFF.

The chain is built from TRBV5-4 and TRBJ1-4; 7 nucleotides match TRBD1. Trimming at V came to 4 bases and at J to 4 bases, leaving 7 bases not matched to a gene. The CDR3 sequence is 15 residues long. In germline, CDR1 is SGHNT, CDR2 YYREEE (reference sequence). The CDR3 DNA reads TGTGCCAGCAGCCTGCAGGGGGTGGTTAATGAAAAACTGTTTTTT. Translated, it gives CASSLQGVVNEKLFF.

The chain employs TRBV29-1 and TRBJ1-1; the match to TRBD1 covers 7 bases. This CDR3 spans 14 amino acids. Losses at the gene ends were 5 bases for V and 3 bases for J; bases not matched to a gene: 9. Germline V gene data show CDR1 as SQVTM and CDR2 as ANQGSEA. The CDR3 sequence is CSVTTPGQHTEAFF. CDR3 nucleotides: TGCAGCGTTACGACTCCGGGACAGCACACTGAAGCTTTCTTT.

The chain joins TRBV29-1 to TRBJ2-3; 8 bases fit TRBD1. V lost 7 bases, J lost 5 bases, and 5 bases stayed unmatched. This CDR3 is built from 12 residues. Germline assignment: CDR1 SQVTM and CDR2 ANQGSEA. CDR3 sequence: CSARTGRDTQYF. The CDR3 region has the DNA TGCAGCGCTAGGACAGGGAGAGATACGCAGTATTTT.

This chain links TRBV30 with TRBJ1-4; TRBD1 matches at 10 bases. Germline CDR1 and CDR2: GTSNPN and SVGIG (reference sequence). The CDR3 is 14 residues long. V trimming: 5 bases; J trimming: 5 bases; junction bases outside the gene matches: 5. The CDR3 DNA reads TGTGCCTGGGGGACAGGGGAGGTGAATGAAAAACTGTTTTTT. Protein product: CAWGTGEVNEKLFF.

This rearrangement joins TRBV18 to TRBJ2-5; tentative D call: TRBD1 (6 bases). The CDR3 length is 14 residues. Trimming cost V 3 bases and J 3 bases, with 11 bases left between them. Germline CDR1 reads KGHSH; CDR2 reads LQKENI. The CDR3 DNA reads as TGTGCCAGCTCACCCCAAGCAGGGGAAGAGACCCAGTACTTC. This sequence encodes CASSPQAGEETQYF.

The chain employs TRBV20-1 and TRBJ1-2, with TRBD1 as a possible D gene (5 bases). This CDR3 is 14 amino acids long. In germline, CDR1 is DFQATT, CDR2 SNEGSKA (reference sequence). The V end was cut by 3 bases, the J end by 8 bases, with 19 bases between. CDR3 protein: CSASQFTGGGGYTF. The CDR3 DNA is TGCAGTGCTAGTCAATTCACCGGGGGTGGGGGCTACACCTTC.

The chain joins TRBV19 to TRBJ2-1, with TRBD2 matching over 14 bases. The germline gives CDR1 LNHDA, CDR2 SQIVND (reference sequence). The CDR3 is 18 amino acids. V lost 5 bases and J lost 9; bases outside the gene matches: 15. The CDR3 DNA is TGTGCCAGTAGTTCCCAACTGGGGACTAGCGGGAGTGGTAGTGAGCAGTTCTTC. It yields the protein CASSSQLGTSGSGSEQFF.

This sequence joins TRBV19 and TRBJ2-1; 16 bases match TRBD2. V gave up 5 bases and J gave up 5 bases; unmatched junction bases: 9. Germline loops: CDR1 LNHDA, CDR2 SQIVND (reference sequence). The CDR3 has 18 residues. The CDR3 DNA is TGTGCCAGTAGTTTAATCCCGGGGACTAGCGGGAGGGACAATGAGCAGTTCTTC. Protein sequence: CASSLIPGTSGRDNEQFF.

The rearrangement links TRBV6-4 to TRBJ2-2; 7 nucleotides match TRBD1. Trimming took 6 bases from V and 1 from J; bases not matched to a gene: 5. This CDR3 has 15 residues. In germline, CDR1 is MRHNA, CDR2 SNTAGT. CDR3 loop: CASSVDRENTGELFF. The CDR3 coding sequence is TGTGCCAGCAGCGTCGACAGGGAGAACACCGGGGAGCTGTTTTTT.

The chain couples TRBV28 to TRBJ1-5, with TRBD1 as a possible D gene (6 bases). The V end lost 7 bases, the J end lost 1 base, and 14 bases lay between the germline ends. The CDR3 runs 15 residues. Per germline, CDR1 MDHEN and CDR2 SYDVKM. CDR3 sequence (DNA): TGTGCCAGCACACTGACAGGAAGGAGCAATCAGCCCCAGCATTTT. Translating it yields CASTLTGRSNQPQHF.

This chain uses TRBV5-1 with TRBJ1-6; TRBD1 matches 9 bases. CDR1 SGHRS and CDR2 YFSETQ come from the germline V gene. V gave up 1 base and J gave up 10 bases; unmatched junction bases: 9. This CDR3 comprises 16 residues. CDR3 sequence: CASSLSTGTGSSPLHF. The CDR3 DNA is TGCGCCAGCAGCTTGTCTACCGGGACAGGGTCCTCACCCCTCCACTTT.

This clone was found once. The genes are TRBV19 and TRBJ1-5; TRBD1 agrees at 10 bases. Losses at the gene ends were 6 bases for V and 1 base for J; bases not matched to a gene: 3. Germline lookup yields CDR1 LNHDA and CDR2 SQIVND (reference sequence). The CDR3 covers 15 residues. The CDR3 loop is CASSDRGLSNQPQHF. DNA for the CDR3: TGTGCCAGTAGCGACAGGGGGCTGAGCAATCAGCCCCAGCATTTT.

V and J are TRBV5-1 and TRBJ1-1; D not resolved. This CDR3 spans 15 amino acids. V was pared by 1 base and J by 1 base, with 11 bases between. CDR1 and CDR2 (germline): SGHRS, YFSETQ. CDR3 coding DNA: TGCGCCAGCAGCTTGTCTGAACGGAGGAACACTGAAGCTTTCTTT. This codes for CASSLSERRNTEAFF.

The V gene is TRBV7-9, the J gene TRBJ1-4, with a possible D match to TRBD1 (6 bases). Germline-derived CDR1 and CDR2 are SEHNR and FQNEAQ (reference sequence). Trimming left V 5 bases short and J 10 bases short, with 14 bases between. The CDR3 totals 13 residues. The CDR3 protein is CASSLLTGRKLFF. The CDR3 DNA is TGTGCCAGCAGCCTATTAACAGGGAGAAAACTGTTTTTT.

The chain joins TRBV7-9 to TRBJ1-1; D unresolved. V dropped 1 base and J dropped 10 bases, with 10 bases sitting between them. The CDR3 spans 12 residues. Germline V gene lookup returns CDR1 SEHNR and CDR2 FQNEAQ (reference sequence). CDR3 DNA sequence: TGTGCCAGCAGCTTAGGACTCACTCGAGCTTTCTTT. It translates to CASSLGLTRAFF.

The sample holds one count of this clone. The chain joins TRBV19 to TRBJ1-2, with a tentative D call TRBD1 (5 bases). This CDR3 is built from 15 residues. Trimming shortened V by 5 bases and J by 0 bases, and 13 bases separated the two germline ends. Germline V lookup: CDR1 LNHDA, CDR2 SQIVND (reference sequence). CDR3 DNA sequence: TGTGCCAGTAGTTTCGACAGAGGAACTAACTATGGCTACACCTTC. It yields the protein CASSFDRGTNYGYTF.

The rearrangement joins TRBV28 to TRBJ2-1; TRBD2 aligns across 10 bases. Germline CDR1 reads MDHEN; CDR2 reads SYDVKM. CDR3 length: 15 residues. The V segment lost 5 bases and the J segment 3 bases; nucleotides outside the gene matches: 4. The CDR3 sequence is CASSPSSGGYNEQFF. CDR3 in DNA: TGTGCCAGCAGTCCCTCTAGCGGGGGCTACAATGAGCAGTTCTTC.

Only one count was recorded for this clone. V gene TRBV9 combines with J gene TRBJ1-3, with D perhaps matching TRBD1 (5 bases). From germline, CDR1 is SGDLS and CDR2 YYNGEE. CDR3 size: 15 residues. The V and J ends lost 0 bases and 2 bases respectively, with 9 bases between them. CDR3 loop: CASSVDGAAGNTIYF. The CDR3 DNA reads as TGTGCCAGCAGCGTAGATGGGGCTGCTGGAAACACCATATATTTT.